These 26 T cell receptor beta chains were all obtained from the same sample, sequenced in a study of CD8 T cells in ankylosing spondylitis. Using its own MiXCR run on the 5' RACE reads, TCRdb lists one record per CDR3 protein. The data show 80,000 to 100,000 distinct CDR3 sequences, roughly 8.3% seen once. Sequencing was carried out using blood, either unsorted or a sorted T cell fraction (not recorded which). Receptors were obtained from a male donor with ankylosing spondylitis or in good health (not recorded which).

This clonotype occurred a few times. The genes are TRBV20-1 and TRBJ1-2; unclear D gene. The germline CDR1 and CDR2 sequences are DFQATT and SNEGSKA (reference sequence). With 6 bases removed from V and 2 bases from J, the gap between germline ends came to 10 bases. This CDR3 is built from 12 residues. CDR3 nucleotide sequence: TGCAGTGCGTTGGACGAAAACTATGGCTACACCTTC. Residues: CSALDENYGYTF.

This clonotype has at least ten counts. This sequence joins TRBV5-1 and TRBJ2-7, with unresolved D. The germline V gene encodes CDR1 SGHRS and CDR2 YFSETQ. This CDR3 is 16 amino acids long. The ends were cut back, 2 bases at V and 3 bases at J, with 18 bases in the middle. The CDR3 DNA follows: TGCGCCAGCAGCTTCACAGTCCAAAGCGTCTACTACGAGCAGTACTTC. Amino acid sequence: CASSFTVQSVYYEQYF. Together with reference TRBV5-1 and TRBJ2-7, the CDR3 gives the full variable domain: KAGVTQTPRYLIKTRGQQVTLSCSPISGHRSVSWYQQTPGQGLQFLFEYFSETQRNKGNFPGRFSGRQFSNSRSEMNVSTLELGDSALYLCASSFTVQSVYYEQYFGPGTRLTVT.

There are many counts of this clonotype. The J gene is TRBJ1-1, the V gene TRBV29-1, with 8 bases identical to TRBD1. With V trimmed by 4 bases and J by 4 bases, 17 bases remained unmatched. Per germline, CDR1 SQVTM and CDR2 ANQGSEA. The CDR3 totals 17 residues. The CDR3 DNA reads as TGCAGCGTTGTGCCCCAGGGGGCTTTTAAGCGGAGCACTGAAGCTTTCTTT. Encoded protein: CSVVPQGAFKRSTEAFF.

This clonotype showed up many times. The chain links TRBV29-1 to TRBJ2-3; D not resolved. This CDR3 comprises 12 residues. In germline, CDR1 is SQVTM, CDR2 ANQGSEA. V was pared by 3 bases and J by 4 bases, with 8 bases between. The CDR3: CSVDKQADTQYF. In nucleotides, the CDR3 is TGCAGCGTTGACAAACAAGCAGATACGCAGTATTTT.

This clonotype was detected many times. V gene TRBV7-6 combines with J gene TRBJ2-5, with D hard to call. The germline V gene encodes CDR1 SGHVS and CDR2 FNYEAQ. This CDR3 has 13 amino acids. V dropped 2 bases and J dropped 1 base, with 5 bases sitting between them. The CDR3 DNA is TGTGCCAGCAGCTTACACAGCCAAGAGACCCAGTACTTC. It codes for CASSLHSQETQYF.

J is TRBJ2-1 and V is TRBV7-2; D is ambiguous. Trimming left V 4 bases short and J 9 bases short, with 19 bases between. In germline, CDR1 is SGHTA, CDR2 FQGNSA. The CDR3 runs 15 residues. Written as DNA, the CDR3 is TGTGCCAGCAGCTCCGAGGCCAGGATTTCTTCTGAGCAGTTCTTC. Protein: CASSSEARISSEQFF.

This clonotype was counted at least ten times. This sequence joins TRBV5-1 and TRBJ2-7; TRBD1 matches at 9 bases. The V gene's germline CDR1 is SGHRS and CDR2 YFSETQ. The V and J ends lost 4 bases and 1 base, in that order; junction bases with no gene match: 9. This CDR3 is 16 amino acids long. As DNA, the CDR3 is TGCGCCAGCAGCGCTCCGGAGGACAGGGGATCCTACGAGCAGTACTTC. It codes for CASSAPEDRGSYEQYF.

This clonotype was seen only a few times. V usage is TRBV10-3 and J usage is TRBJ2-5; 8 nucleotides align to TRBD1. This CDR3 region has 16 residues. V shed 7 bases, J shed 5 bases, and the junction held 15 bases outside the gene matches. Looked up from germline, CDR1 is ENHRY and CDR2 is SYGVKD. DNA of the CDR3: TGTGCCATCAACACCCCCGGGACAGGAAACGGGGAGACCCAGTACTTC. Protein product: CAINTPGTGNGETQYF.

This clonotype was counted a few times. The chain carries TRBV27 and TRBJ2-7; 7 bases fit TRBD2. V was pared by 7 bases and J by 0 bases, with 15 bases of the junction left unmatched. Germline V gene data show CDR1 as MNHEY and CDR2 as SMNVEV (reference sequence). This CDR3 region has 17 residues. The CDR3 sequence: CASTFGNLAVSSYEQYF. The DNA of the CDR3 is TGTGCCAGCACCTTTGGAAACCTAGCGGTAAGCTCCTACGAGCAGTACTTC.

This clonotype was seen repeatedly, ten times or more. The J gene is TRBJ2-5, the V gene TRBV24-1; tentatively, D is TRBD1 or TRBD2 (5 bases each). Per germline, CDR1 KGHDR and CDR2 SFDVKD. V dropped 3 bases and J dropped 5 bases, with 12 bases sitting between them. The CDR3 contains 14 residues. DNA of the CDR3: TGTGCCACCAGTGATAACAGAGAGGGGGAGACCCAGTACTTC. Residues: CATSDNREGETQYF.

This rearrangement joins TRBV5-1 to TRBJ2-3; a weak D match, TRBD2 (6 bases). V was cut by 4 bases and J by 10 bases, with 13 bases left in between. Germline CDR1 reads SGHRS; CDR2 reads YFSETQ. This CDR3 has 12 residues. CDR3 in amino acids: CASSLEGQAQYF. In nucleotides, the CDR3 is TGCGCCAGCAGCCTGGAGGGGCAAGCGCAGTATTTT.

This clonotype was recorded many times. This sequence joins TRBV4-1 and TRBJ2-7, with a weak D call TRBD2 (5 bases). The CDR3 length is 16 residues. V was trimmed by 0 bases and J by 4 bases, leaving 16 bases between them. Germline CDR1 reads MGHRA; CDR2 reads YSYEKL. CDR3 DNA sequence: TGCGCCAGCAGCCAAGACGTCAGAGACTACCGATACGAGCAGTACTTC. This gives the protein CASSQDVRDYRYEQYF.

This clonotype has just a few counts. This chain connects TRBV7-2 to TRBJ2-3; no clear D gene. CDR3 size: 10 residues. Germline lookup yields CDR1 SGHTA and CDR2 FQGNSA. V gave up 10 bases and J gave up 4 bases, with 6 bases separating them. CDR3 coding DNA: TGTGCCACCTCGGCAGATACGCAGTATTTT. Its translation: CATSADTQYF. The complete variable domain, with remaining parts taken from reference TRBV7-2 and TRBJ2-3, reads GAGVSQSPSNKVTEKGKDVELRCDPISGHTALYWYRQSLGQGLEFLIYFQGNSAPDKSGLPSDRFSAERTGGSVSTLTIQRTQQEDSAVYLCATSADTQYFGPGTRLTVL.

At least ten counts were recorded for this clonotype. V gene TRBV6-2 or TRBV6-3 combines with J gene TRBJ1-2, with TRBD1 matching 8 bases. Germline values: CDR1 MNHEY, CDR2 SVGEGT. V gave up 4 bases and J gave up 6 bases; unmatched junction bases: 7. There are 14 residues in the CDR3. The CDR3 coding sequence is TGTGCCAGCAGTTCGGACAGGGAGGTTGATGGCTACACCTTC. Translation gives CASSSDREVDGYTF.

This clonotype showed up many times. The V call is TRBV7-2, the J call TRBJ1-5; D perhaps matches TRBD1 (5 bases). Between the trimmed V and J ends, which lost 2 bases and 4 bases, there was a span of 12 bases. The CDR3 extends over 15 amino acids. Germline V gives CDR1 SGHTA, CDR2 FQGNSA. The CDR3 region is CASSLTGGLNQPQHF. In DNA, the CDR3 is TGTGCCAGCAGCTTAACAGGTGGATTGAATCAGCCCCAGCATTTT.

This clonotype was seen repeatedly, ten times or more. The genes are TRBV18 and TRBJ2-1; 12 nucleotides agree with TRBD2. V lost 3 bases and J lost 4; bases outside the gene matches: 13. Germline lookup yields CDR1 KGHSH and CDR2 LQKENI. The CDR3 length is 19 residues. The CDR3 reads CASSPLTSGGYGLYNEQFF. Here the CDR3 DNA reads TGTGCCAGCTCACCCCTGACTAGCGGGGGCTACGGGCTGTACAATGAGCAGTTCTTC.

The sample holds many counts of this clonotype. The rearrangement joins TRBV5-1 to TRBJ2-2, with D unclear. V was shortened by 2 bases and J by 3 bases, with 11 bases between the two germline ends. This CDR3 spans 15 amino acids. Germline CDR1 SGHRS, CDR2 YFSETQ. CDR3: CASSFGQAHTGELFF. As DNA, the CDR3 is TGCGCCAGCAGCTTTGGCCAGGCGCACACCGGGGAGCTGTTTTTT. Drawing the rest from reference TRBV5-1 and TRBJ2-2, the complete variable domain is KAGVTQTPRYLIKTRGQQVTLSCSPISGHRSVSWYQQTPGQGLQFLFEYFSETQRNKGNFPGRFSGRQFSNSRSEMNVSTLELGDSALYLCASSFGQAHTGELFFGEGSRLTVL.

This clonotype was detected ten times or more. V is TRBV7-9 and J is TRBJ2-2, with no clear D. CDR1 is SEHNR and CDR2 is FQNEAQ in the germline V gene (reference sequence). The CDR3 has 15 residues. The germline V and J ends were trimmed by 4 bases and 3 bases, with 12 bases remaining between them. CDR3 protein: CASSSRGGDTGELFF. The CDR3 DNA is TGTGCCAGCAGCTCCAGAGGCGGTGACACCGGGGAGCTGTTTTTT.

This clonotype was detected many times. The chain is built from TRBV9 and TRBJ2-7, with D maybe TRBD2 (5 bases). Trimming stripped 3 bases from V and 4 bases from J, with 14 bases between. This CDR3 spans 14 amino acids. Germline CDR1 is SGDLS and CDR2 is YYNGEE. CDR3 nucleotide sequence: TGTGCCAGCAGCGCAGGACTCACCCCTTACGAGCAGTACTTC. It encodes CASSAGLTPYEQYF.

Note on this clonotype: A much larger clone lies one base from this, so it may be a read error. The chain combines TRBV6-1 with TRBJ2-7, with D possibly TRBD2 on 5 matching bases. The CDR3 runs to 15 residues. The V and J ends lost 6 bases and 0 bases respectively, with 15 bases between them. Germline assignment: CDR1 MNHNS and CDR2 SASEGT. CDR3 nucleotides: TGTGCCAGCAGCGAGGGCCAGTTCATCTCCTACGAGCAGTACTTC. Protein: CASSEGQFISYEQYF.

This clonotype was seen many times. The chain combines TRBV12-3 or TRBV12-4 with TRBJ2-7; 7 bases are a match to TRBD2. The junction had 2 bases not matched to a gene; V was cut back by 6 bases and J by 3 bases. This CDR3 contains 12 residues. The CDR3 DNA sequence: TGTGCCAGCAGCTGGGACTACTACGAGCAGTACTTC. Its translation is CASSWDYYEQYF.

The V call is TRBV12-3 or TRBV12-4, the J call TRBJ2-1; unclear D gene. The CDR3 has 14 residues. V lost 2 bases to trimming and J lost 0 bases, with 5 bases between them. CDR3 in amino acids: CASSLSSSYNEQFF. DNA of the CDR3: TGTGCCAGCAGTTTAAGTAGCTCCTACAATGAGCAGTTCTTC.

This clonotype was seen repeatedly, ten times or more. The chain carries TRBV7-6 and TRBJ1-1, with 9 positions matching TRBD1. Trimming cost V 3 bases and J 6 bases; bases outside gene matches: 8. This CDR3 region has 15 residues. CDR1 is SGHVS and CDR2 is FNYEAQ in the germline V gene. The CDR3 coding sequence is TGTGCCAGCAGCTTGGCTTTCGACAGGGGGGCTGAAGCTTTCTTT. As protein: CASSLAFDRGAEAFF.

The table lists this clonotype with a few counts. This sequence joins TRBV6-2 or TRBV6-3 and TRBJ2-1, with 11 bases that match TRBD2. Losses at the gene ends were 7 bases for V and 7 bases for J; bases not matched to a gene: 9. The CDR3 spans 15 residues. The germline CDR1 and CDR2 sequences are MNHEY and SVGEGT. The CDR3: CASTYPTSGGNEQFF. The CDR3, as DNA: TGTGCCAGCACCTACCCCACTAGCGGGGGTAATGAGCAGTTCTTC.

This clonotype occurred many times. This chain links TRBV2 with TRBJ2-1; tentatively, D is TRBD1 or TRBD2 (5 bases each). The CDR3 length is 12 residues. The ends were cut back, 4 bases at V and 5 bases at J, with 6 bases in the middle. Germline CDR1 reads SNHLY; CDR2 reads FYNNEI. CDR3 DNA: TGTGCCAGCAGTGGGGACGACAATGAGCAGTTCTTC. This encodes CASSGDDNEQFF. The complete variable domain, with remaining parts taken from reference TRBV2 and TRBJ2-1, reads EPEVTQTPSHQVTQMGQEVILRCVPISNHLYFYWYRQILGQKVEFLVSFYNNEISEKSEIFDDQFSVERPDGSNFTLKIRSTKLEDSAMYFCASSGDDNEQFFGPGTRLTVL.

This clonotype was seen at least ten times. This chain joins TRBV14 and TRBJ2-1, with D perhaps matching TRBD2 (6 bases). The V and J ends lost 4 bases and 1 base respectively, with 14 bases between them. The germline CDR1 and CDR2 sequences are SGHDN and FVKESK. This CDR3 is built from 16 residues. CDR3 region: CASSPLVAGSYNEQFF. CDR3 sequence (DNA): TGTGCCAGCAGCCCTTTGGTGGCGGGGTCCTACAATGAGCAGTTCTTC.